These T cell receptor beta chains were read from a single sample in a study of cytomegalovirus exposure and HLA in healthy donors. Generated by immunoSEQ multiplex PCR, the TCRdb table keeps only in-frame clones and is missing some. The sample lists about 330,000 clones, just over 85% seen once, with around 0.84% in the top ten. Sequenced: PBMCs. These TCRs come from a woman between 18 and 29 years old in good health and CMV-seronegative. The CDR3 runs from the conserved cysteine through the conserved F or W. D genes are given only for firm matches. Expanded clones are given a class, and other clones once, few, many or no size at all.

abundance: few
j_gene: TRBJ1-2
v_gene: TRBV6-5
d_gene: -
CDR3nt: TGTGCCAGCAGTTTACAGGAAGATAACTATGGCTACACCTTC
CDR3aa: CASSLQEDNYGYTF

abundance: -
j_gene: TRBJ2-7
v_gene: TRBV29-1
d_gene: -
CDR3nt: TGCAGCGTTTCTTCCGCGACAGGCTCCTACGAGCAGTACTTC
CDR3aa: CSVSSATGSYEQYF

abundance: -
j_gene: TRBJ2-1
v_gene: TRBV2
d_gene: -
CDR3nt: TGTGCCAGCAGTCTTTACAGTGCCTATGAGCAGTTCTTC
CDR3aa: CASSLYSAYEQFF

abundance: -
j_gene: TRBJ2-7
v_gene: TRBV15
d_gene: -
CDR3nt: TGTGCCACCCAGCATCCGGAGAGTTACGAGCAGTACTTC
CDR3aa: CATQHPESYEQYF

abundance: -
j_gene: TRBJ1-2
v_gene: TRBV28
d_gene: -
CDR3nt: TGTGCCAGCAGTCGACAGAACTATGGCTACACCTTC
CDR3aa: CASSRQNYGYTF

abundance: -
j_gene: TRBJ2-5
v_gene: TRBV27
d_gene: TRBD2
CDR3nt: TGTGCCAGCAGTTTGTTCCCTTACAGGGAATTAGGAGCGGGAGCCTGGGAAGAGACCCAGTACTTC
CDR3aa: CASSLFPYRELGAGAWEETQYF

abundance: -
j_gene: TRBJ2-5
v_gene: TRBV19
d_gene: -
CDR3nt: TGTGCCAGTAGTCCTTTCGGACAGGGAGGGGGGGAGACCCAGTACTTC
CDR3aa: CASSPFGQGGGETQYF

abundance: -
j_gene: TRBJ2-3
v_gene: TRBV5-1
d_gene: TRBD2
CDR3nt: TGCGCCAGCAGCTTCGGGACTAGCGTTATCACAGATACGCAGTATTTT
CDR3aa: CASSFGTSVITDTQYF

abundance: -
j_gene: TRBJ2-7
v_gene: TRBV5-1
d_gene: TRBD2
CDR3nt: TGCGCCAGCAGCTCGGGACTAGCGGGAGGAACGGGCGAGCAGTACTTC
CDR3aa: CASSSGLAGGTGEQYF

abundance: once
j_gene: TRBJ2-7
v_gene: TRBV7-8
d_gene: TRBD2
CDR3nt: TGTGCCAGCAGCCAGGGCCCGCCTAGGGGGACTAGCGCCGAGCAGTACTTC
CDR3aa: CASSQGPPRGTSAEQYF

abundance: -
j_gene: TRBJ2-2
v_gene: TRBV29-1
d_gene: TRBD2
CDR3nt: TGCAGCGCCTTGGGGTGGTACGCGGCGGGGGTCGGGGAGCTGTTTTTT
CDR3aa: CSALGWYAAGVGELFF

abundance: once
j_gene: TRBJ2-7
v_gene: TRBV5-6
d_gene: TRBD1
CDR3nt: TGTGCCAGCAGATGGGGACAGGGTTACCACGAGCAGTACTTC
CDR3aa: CASRWGQGYHEQYF

abundance: -
j_gene: TRBJ1-2
v_gene: TRBV18
d_gene: TRBD1
CDR3nt: TGTGCCAGCTCACCCGTTGAGGGGGCAGGTGGCTACACCTTC
CDR3aa: CASSPVEGAGGYTF

abundance: few
j_gene: TRBJ2-2
v_gene: TRBV7-2
d_gene: -
CDR3nt: TGTGCCAGCAGCCCCGGGACACTCACCGGGGAGCTGTTTTTT
CDR3aa: CASSPGTLTGELFF

abundance: -
j_gene: TRBJ1-2
v_gene: TRBV6-5
d_gene: TRBD1
CDR3nt: TGTGCCAGCAGTTACAGACAGGGGTATGGCTACACCTTC
CDR3aa: CASSYRQGYGYTF

abundance: -
j_gene: TRBJ2-5
v_gene: TRBV5-4
d_gene: -
CDR3nt: TGTGCCAGCAGCTTAGGGGGCACACTAGCGGAGGGATTGGAGACCCAGTACTTC
CDR3aa: CASSLGGTLAEGLETQYF

abundance: -
j_gene: TRBJ1-1
v_gene: TRBV28
d_gene: TRBD1
CDR3nt: TGTGCCAGCACCACCGCAGGGGGCTTAGTGAACACTGAAGCTTTCTTT
CDR3aa: CASTTAGGLVNTEAFF

abundance: -
j_gene: TRBJ1-2
v_gene: TRBV6-1
d_gene: -
CDR3nt: TGTGCCAGCAGTGGGGGCGTCTACTATGGCTACACCTTC
CDR3aa: CASSGGVYYGYTF

abundance: -
j_gene: TRBJ1-1
v_gene: TRBV5-4
d_gene: -
CDR3nt: TGTGCCAGCAGCGGGGAACCTCGACAGAAGGTGGCTGAAGCTTTCTTT
CDR3aa: CASSGEPRQKVAEAFF

abundance: -
j_gene: TRBJ2-1
v_gene: TRBV5-1
d_gene: TRBD2
CDR3nt: TGCGCCAGCAGCTGGACTAGCGGGGGGCTGGGTGGATACAATGAGCAGTTCTTC
CDR3aa: CASSWTSGGLGGYNEQFF

abundance: -
j_gene: TRBJ2-2
v_gene: TRBV6-6
d_gene: -
CDR3nt: TGTGCCAGCAGTTACAGGGTGGCGGGAAACACCGGGGAGCTGTTTTTT
CDR3aa: CASSYRVAGNTGELFF

abundance: -
j_gene: TRBJ2-1
v_gene: TRBV5-4
d_gene: TRBD2
CDR3nt: TGTGCCGGTTCTAGCGGGAGGGATACGTACAATGAGCAGTTCTTC
CDR3aa: CAGSSGRDTYNEQFF

abundance: -
j_gene: TRBJ2-5
v_gene: TRBV2
d_gene: -
CDR3nt: TGTGCCAGCAGGCGCCCCCCAGAGACCCAGTACTTC
CDR3aa: CASRRPPETQYF

abundance: -
j_gene: TRBJ2-1
v_gene: TRBV4-3
d_gene: TRBD2
CDR3nt: TGCGCCAGCAGCCACGCGACTAGCAACCTAGCTTACAATGAGCAGTTCTTC
CDR3aa: CASSHATSNLAYNEQFF

abundance: once
j_gene: TRBJ2-7
v_gene: TRBV7-3
d_gene: TRBD2
CDR3nt: TGTGCCAGCAGTCGACTAGCGGGAGTGGGTAACGAGCAGTACTTC
CDR3aa: CASSRLAGVGNEQYF

abundance: -
j_gene: TRBJ1-1
v_gene: TRBV19
d_gene: -
CDR3nt: TGTGCCAGTAGTCCCATAGAGCGGGGGATCCGCAAAGCTTTCTTT
CDR3aa: CASSPIERGIRKAFF

abundance: -
j_gene: TRBJ2-2
v_gene: TRBV11-3
d_gene: TRBD2
CDR3nt: TGTGCCAGCAGCTTAGTTTGGGAGGGCACCGGGGAGCTGTTTTTT
CDR3aa: CASSLVWEGTGELFF

abundance: -
j_gene: TRBJ2-1
v_gene: TRBV28
d_gene: TRBD1
CDR3nt: TGTGCCAGCAGCTCGTACAGGGGCCATGAGCAGTTCTTC
CDR3aa: CASSSYRGHEQFF

abundance: -
j_gene: TRBJ1-3
v_gene: TRBV5-6
d_gene: -
CDR3nt: TGTGCCAGCACCCAGACGGCGGGGTCGGCTGGAAACACCATATATTTT
CDR3aa: CASTQTAGSAGNTIYF

abundance: -
j_gene: TRBJ2-3
v_gene: TRBV27
d_gene: -
CDR3nt: TGTGCCAGCAGTTTCCTACCTTCAAGCTCCGGCACAGATACGCAGTATTTT
CDR3aa: CASSFLPSSSGTDTQYF

abundance: -
j_gene: TRBJ2-5
v_gene: TRBV6-5
d_gene: -
CDR3nt: TGTGCCAGCAGTACAGGGTGGGAGACCCAGTACTTC
CDR3aa: CASSTGWETQYF

abundance: -
j_gene: TRBJ1-1
v_gene: TRBV10-3
d_gene: TRBD1
CDR3nt: TGTGCCATCAGTGAGTCATCGGGACAGCGGGTGGGGGCTTTCTTT
CDR3aa: CAISESSGQRVGAFF

abundance: -
j_gene: TRBJ2-1
v_gene: TRBV9
d_gene: TRBD2
CDR3nt: TGTGCCAGCAGCGAGCCTAGCGGGATCCCCTACAATGAGCAGTTCTTC
CDR3aa: CASSEPSGIPYNEQFF

abundance: -
j_gene: TRBJ1-5
v_gene: TRBV19
d_gene: -
CDR3nt: TGTGCCAGTATTGGCAGGCAGGGCGGCAATCAGCCCCAGCATTTT
CDR3aa: CASIGRQGGNQPQHF

abundance: -
j_gene: TRBJ1-5
v_gene: TRBV6-1
d_gene: -
CDR3nt: TGTGCCAGCAGACAGGGTTGGAATCAGCCCCAGCATTTT
CDR3aa: CASRQGWNQPQHF

abundance: -
j_gene: TRBJ1-1
v_gene: TRBV19
d_gene: -
CDR3nt: TGTGCCAGTACTAACTTCACTGAAGCTTTCTTT
CDR3aa: CASTNFTEAFF

abundance: -
j_gene: TRBJ1-2
v_gene: TRBV7-9
d_gene: TRBD1
CDR3nt: TGTGCCAGCAGCTTAGAAGCAGGGGGCGGTGGCTACACCTTC
CDR3aa: CASSLEAGGGGYTF

abundance: once
j_gene: TRBJ2-7
v_gene: TRBV29-1
d_gene: -
CDR3nt: TGCAGCGGACAGTTCTCCTACGAGCAGTACTTC
CDR3aa: CSGQFSYEQYF

abundance: -
j_gene: TRBJ2-2
v_gene: TRBV19
d_gene: -
CDR3nt: TGTGCCAGTAGTTCCACCGGGGGATTGGGCGGGGAGCTGTTTTTT
CDR3aa: CASSSTGGLGGELFF

abundance: -
j_gene: TRBJ1-5
v_gene: TRBV7-9
d_gene: TRBD1
CDR3nt: TGTGCCAGCAGCCCCGGGACAGCGGAGAATCAGCCCCAGCATTTT
CDR3aa: CASSPGTAENQPQHF

abundance: -
j_gene: TRBJ2-5
v_gene: TRBV11-1
d_gene: TRBD2
CDR3nt: TGTGCCAGCAGCTTAGAAGGCGGGAGGAGTATAGGGACCCAGTACTTC
CDR3aa: CASSLEGGRSIGTQYF